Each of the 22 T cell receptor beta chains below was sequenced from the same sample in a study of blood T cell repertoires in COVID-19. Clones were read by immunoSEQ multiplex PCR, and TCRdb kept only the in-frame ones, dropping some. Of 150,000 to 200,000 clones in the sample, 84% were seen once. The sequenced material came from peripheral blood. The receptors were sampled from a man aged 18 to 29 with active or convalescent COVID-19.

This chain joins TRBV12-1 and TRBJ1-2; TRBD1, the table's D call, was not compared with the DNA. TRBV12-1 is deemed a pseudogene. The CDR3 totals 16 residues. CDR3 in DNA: TGTGCCAGCAGCCCCCACGGACACACAAATAACTATGGCTACACCTTC. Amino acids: CASSPHGHTNNYGYTF.

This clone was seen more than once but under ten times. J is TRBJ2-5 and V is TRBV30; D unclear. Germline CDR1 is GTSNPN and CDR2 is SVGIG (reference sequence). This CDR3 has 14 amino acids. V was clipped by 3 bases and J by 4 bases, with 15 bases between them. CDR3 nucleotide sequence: TGTGCCTGGAGGGAGCGTTTGGTGCGAGAGACCCAGTACTTC. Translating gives CAWRERLVRETQYF.

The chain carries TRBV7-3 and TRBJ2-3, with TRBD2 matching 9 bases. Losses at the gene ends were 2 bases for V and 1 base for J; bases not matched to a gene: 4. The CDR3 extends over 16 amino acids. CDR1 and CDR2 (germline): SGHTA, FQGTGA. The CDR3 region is CASSLATSGRTDTQYF. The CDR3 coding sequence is TGTGCCAGCAGCTTAGCGACTAGCGGTCGCACAGATACGCAGTATTTT.

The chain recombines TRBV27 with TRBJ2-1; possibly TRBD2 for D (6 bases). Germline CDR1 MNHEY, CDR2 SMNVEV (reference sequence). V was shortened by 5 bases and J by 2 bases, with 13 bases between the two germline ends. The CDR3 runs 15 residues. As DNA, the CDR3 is TGTGCCAGCAGTGGGGGGAACCGTCCCTACAATGAGCAGTTCTTC. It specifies CASSGGNRPYNEQFF.

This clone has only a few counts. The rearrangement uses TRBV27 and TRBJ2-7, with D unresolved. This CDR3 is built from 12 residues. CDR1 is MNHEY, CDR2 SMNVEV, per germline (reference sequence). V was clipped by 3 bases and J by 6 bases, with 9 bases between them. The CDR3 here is CASSFTVCEQYF. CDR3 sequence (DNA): TGTGCCAGCAGTTTCACGGTTTGCGAGCAGTACTTC.

CDR3 nucleotide sequence: TGTGCCAGCAGGTACTTAGGGGCCCGGGTCACTGAAGCTTTCTTT. It encodes CASRYLGARVTEAFF. The V and J genes are TRBV28 and TRBJ1-1; weak D call: TRBD1 (5 bases). CDR3 length equals 15 residues. V was cut by 6 bases and J by 4 bases, with 18 bases left in between. Germline assignment: CDR1 MDHEN and CDR2 SYDVKM.

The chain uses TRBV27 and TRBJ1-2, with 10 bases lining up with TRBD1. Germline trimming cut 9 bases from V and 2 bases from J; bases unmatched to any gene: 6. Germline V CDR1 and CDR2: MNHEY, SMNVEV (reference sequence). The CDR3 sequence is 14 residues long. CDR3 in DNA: TGTGCCAGTCACCGACAGGGGGCAAACTATGGCTACACCTTC. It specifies CASHRQGANYGYTF.

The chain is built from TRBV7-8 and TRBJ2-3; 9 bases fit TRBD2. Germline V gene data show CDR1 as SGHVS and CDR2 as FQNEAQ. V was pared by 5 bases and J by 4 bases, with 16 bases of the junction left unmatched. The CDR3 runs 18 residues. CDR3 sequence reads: CASSPREGRDSGPDTQYF. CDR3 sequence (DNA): TGTGCCAGCAGCCCGCGGGAGGGCCGTGACTCTGGACCAGATACGCAGTATTTT.

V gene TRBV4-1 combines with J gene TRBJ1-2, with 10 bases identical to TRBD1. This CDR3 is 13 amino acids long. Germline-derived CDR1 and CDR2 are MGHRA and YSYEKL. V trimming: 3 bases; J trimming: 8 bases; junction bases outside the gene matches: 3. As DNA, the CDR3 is TGCGCCAGCAGCCAGGGGACAGGGGTGGGCTACACCTTC. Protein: CASSQGTGVGYTF.

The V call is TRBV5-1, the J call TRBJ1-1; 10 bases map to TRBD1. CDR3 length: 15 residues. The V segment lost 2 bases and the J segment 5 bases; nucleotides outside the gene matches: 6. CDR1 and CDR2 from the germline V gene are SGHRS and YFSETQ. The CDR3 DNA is TGCGCCAGCAGCTTTAGGGACAGGGGTTCGACTGAAGCTTTCTTT. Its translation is CASSFRDRGSTEAFF.

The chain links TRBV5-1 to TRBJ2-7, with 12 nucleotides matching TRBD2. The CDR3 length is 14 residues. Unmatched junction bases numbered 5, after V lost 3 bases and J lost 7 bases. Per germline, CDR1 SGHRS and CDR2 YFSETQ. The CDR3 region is CASSSRLAGDEQYF. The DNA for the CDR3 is TGCGCCAGCAGCTCTCGACTAGCGGGAGATGAGCAGTACTTC.

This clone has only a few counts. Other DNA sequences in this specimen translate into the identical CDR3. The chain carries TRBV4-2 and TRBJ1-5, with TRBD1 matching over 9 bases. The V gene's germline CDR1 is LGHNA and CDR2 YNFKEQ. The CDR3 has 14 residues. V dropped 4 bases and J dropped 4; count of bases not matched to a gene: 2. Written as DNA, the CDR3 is TGTGCCAGCAGCCCAGGGACAGGGAATCAGCCCCAGCATTTT. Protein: CASSPGTGNQPQHF.

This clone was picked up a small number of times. CDR3 sequence reads: CASSQGSRGYEQYF. In DNA form, the CDR3 reads TGCGCCAGCAGCCAAGGTTCCAGGGGCTACGAGCAGTACTTC. V is TRBV4-1 and J is TRBJ2-7; weak D call: TRBD1 (6 bases). Germline V gives CDR1 MGHRA, CDR2 YSYEKL. The CDR3 length is 14 residues. Trimming removed 1 base from V and 3 bases from J, with 10 bases in between.

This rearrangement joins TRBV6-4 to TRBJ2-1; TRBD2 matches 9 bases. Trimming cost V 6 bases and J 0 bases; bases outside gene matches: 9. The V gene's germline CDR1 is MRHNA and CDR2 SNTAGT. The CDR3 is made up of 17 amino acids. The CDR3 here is CASSPGTSSSSYNEQFF. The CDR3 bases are TGTGCCAGCAGCCCCGGGACTAGCTCTAGCTCCTACAATGAGCAGTTCTTC.

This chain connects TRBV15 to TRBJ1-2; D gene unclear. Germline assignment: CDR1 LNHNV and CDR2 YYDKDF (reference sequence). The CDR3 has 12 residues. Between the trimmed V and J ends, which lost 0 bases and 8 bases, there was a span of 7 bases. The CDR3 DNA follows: TGTGCCACCAGCAGAGATAGGAGGGGCTACACCTTC. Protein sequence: CATSRDRRGYTF.

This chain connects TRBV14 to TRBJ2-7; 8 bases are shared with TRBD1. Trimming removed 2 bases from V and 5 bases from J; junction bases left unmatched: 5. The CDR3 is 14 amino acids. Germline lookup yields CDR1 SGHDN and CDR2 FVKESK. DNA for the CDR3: TGTGCCAGCAGCCAAACCGGGACAGGAAACGAGCAGTACTTC. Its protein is CASSQTGTGNEQYF.

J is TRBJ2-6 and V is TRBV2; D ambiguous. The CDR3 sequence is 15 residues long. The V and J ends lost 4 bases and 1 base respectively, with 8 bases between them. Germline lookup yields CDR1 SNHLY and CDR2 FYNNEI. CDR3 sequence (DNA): TGTGCCAGCAGTGTATCAGGTTCTGGGGCCAACGTCCTGACTTTC. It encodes CASSVSGSGANVLTF.

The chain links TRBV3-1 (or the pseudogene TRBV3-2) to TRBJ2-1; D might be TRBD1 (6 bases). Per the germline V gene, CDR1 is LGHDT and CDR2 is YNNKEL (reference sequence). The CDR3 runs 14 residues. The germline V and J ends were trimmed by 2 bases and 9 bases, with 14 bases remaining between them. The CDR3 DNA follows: TGTGCCAGCAGCCAACGGCGCGTAGGGGGTGAGCAGTTCTTC. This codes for CASSQRRVGGEQFF.

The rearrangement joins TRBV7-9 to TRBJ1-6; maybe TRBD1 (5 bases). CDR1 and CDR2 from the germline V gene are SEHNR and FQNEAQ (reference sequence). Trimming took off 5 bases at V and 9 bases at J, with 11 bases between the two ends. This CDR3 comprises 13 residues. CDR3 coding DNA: TGTGCCAGCAGCGTCGCTAGGGGTTCACCCCTCCACTTT. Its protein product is CASSVARGSPLHF.

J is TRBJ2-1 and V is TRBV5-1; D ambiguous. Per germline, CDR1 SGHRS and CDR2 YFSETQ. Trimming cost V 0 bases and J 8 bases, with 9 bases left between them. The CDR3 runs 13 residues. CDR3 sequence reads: CASSLAVVDEQFF. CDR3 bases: TGCGCCAGCAGCTTGGCCGTCGTAGATGAGCAGTTCTTC.

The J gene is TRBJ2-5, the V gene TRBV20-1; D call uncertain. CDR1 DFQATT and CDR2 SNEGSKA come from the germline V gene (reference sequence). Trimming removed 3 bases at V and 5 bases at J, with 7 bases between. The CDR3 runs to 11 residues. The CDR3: CSASVRETQYF. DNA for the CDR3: TGCAGTGCTAGTGTGCGGGAGACCCAGTACTTC.

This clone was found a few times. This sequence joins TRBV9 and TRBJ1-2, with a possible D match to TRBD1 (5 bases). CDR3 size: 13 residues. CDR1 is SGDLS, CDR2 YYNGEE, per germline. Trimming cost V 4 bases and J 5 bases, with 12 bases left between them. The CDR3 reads CASSFRDSYGYTF. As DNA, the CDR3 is TGTGCCAGCAGCTTCCGCGACAGTTATGGCTACACCTTC.